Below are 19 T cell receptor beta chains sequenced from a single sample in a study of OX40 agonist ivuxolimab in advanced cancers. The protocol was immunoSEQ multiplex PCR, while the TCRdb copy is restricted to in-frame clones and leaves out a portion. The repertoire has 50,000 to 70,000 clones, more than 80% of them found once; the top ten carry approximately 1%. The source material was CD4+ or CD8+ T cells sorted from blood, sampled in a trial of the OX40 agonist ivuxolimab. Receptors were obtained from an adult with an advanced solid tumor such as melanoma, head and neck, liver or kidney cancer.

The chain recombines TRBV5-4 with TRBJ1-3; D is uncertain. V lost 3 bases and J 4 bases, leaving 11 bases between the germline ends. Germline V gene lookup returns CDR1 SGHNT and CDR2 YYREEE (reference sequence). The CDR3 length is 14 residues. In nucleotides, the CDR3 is TGTGCCAGCAGCTCAACCTTTGGGGGAAACACCATATATTTT. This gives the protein CASSSTFGGNTIYF.

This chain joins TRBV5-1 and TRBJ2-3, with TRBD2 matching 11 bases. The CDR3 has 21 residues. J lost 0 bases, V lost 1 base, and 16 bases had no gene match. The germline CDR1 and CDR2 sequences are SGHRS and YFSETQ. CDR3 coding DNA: TGCGCCAGCAGCTTGCGACCTCGTCAGCTAGCGGGAGGCCTAAGCACAGATACGCAGTATTTT. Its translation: CASSLRPRQLAGGLSTDTQYF.

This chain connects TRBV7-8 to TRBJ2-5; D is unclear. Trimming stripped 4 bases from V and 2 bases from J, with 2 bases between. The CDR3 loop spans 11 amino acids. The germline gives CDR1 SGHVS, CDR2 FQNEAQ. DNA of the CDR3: TGTGCCAGCAGCTCACAAGAGACCCAGTACTTC. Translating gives CASSSQETQYF.

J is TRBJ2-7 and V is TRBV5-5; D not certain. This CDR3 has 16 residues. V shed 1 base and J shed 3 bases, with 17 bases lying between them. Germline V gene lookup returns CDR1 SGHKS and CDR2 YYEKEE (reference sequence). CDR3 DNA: TGTGCCAGCAGCTTGAATTATCCCCCAGGCATCTACGAGCAGTACTTC. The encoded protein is CASSLNYPPGIYEQYF.

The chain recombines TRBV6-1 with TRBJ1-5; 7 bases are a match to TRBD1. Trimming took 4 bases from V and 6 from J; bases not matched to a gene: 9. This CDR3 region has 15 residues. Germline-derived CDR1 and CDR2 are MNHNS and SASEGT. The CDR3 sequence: CASSGAQGMGQPQHF. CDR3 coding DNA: TGTGCCAGCAGTGGAGCACAGGGGATGGGTCAGCCCCAGCATTTT.

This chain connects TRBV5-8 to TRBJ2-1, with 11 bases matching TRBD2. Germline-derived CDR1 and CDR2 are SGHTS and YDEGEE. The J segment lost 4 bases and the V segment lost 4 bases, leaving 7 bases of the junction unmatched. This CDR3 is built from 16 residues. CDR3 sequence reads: CASSRTSGSTYNEQFF. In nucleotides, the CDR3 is TGTGCCAGCAGCCGAACTAGCGGGAGTACGTACAATGAGCAGTTCTTC.

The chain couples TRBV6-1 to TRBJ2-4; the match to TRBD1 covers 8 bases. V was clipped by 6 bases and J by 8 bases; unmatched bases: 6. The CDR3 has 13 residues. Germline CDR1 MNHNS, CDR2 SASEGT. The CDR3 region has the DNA TGTGCCAGCAGCGGAAACAGGGGGGACATTCAGTACTTC. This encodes CASSGNRGDIQYF.

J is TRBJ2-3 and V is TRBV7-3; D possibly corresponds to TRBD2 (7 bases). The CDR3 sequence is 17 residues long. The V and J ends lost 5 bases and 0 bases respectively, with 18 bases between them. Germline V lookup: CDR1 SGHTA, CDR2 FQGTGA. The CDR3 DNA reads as TGTGCCAGCAGCCGCACCGGGGGGCAGGGAAGCACAGATACGCAGTATTTT. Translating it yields CASSRTGGQGSTDTQYF.

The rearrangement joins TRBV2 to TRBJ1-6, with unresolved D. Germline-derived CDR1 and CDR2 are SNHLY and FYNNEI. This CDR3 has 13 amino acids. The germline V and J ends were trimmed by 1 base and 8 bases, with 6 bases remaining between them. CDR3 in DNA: TGTGCCAGCAGTGAAGTCATGGATTCACCCCTCCACTTT. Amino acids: CASSEVMDSPLHF.

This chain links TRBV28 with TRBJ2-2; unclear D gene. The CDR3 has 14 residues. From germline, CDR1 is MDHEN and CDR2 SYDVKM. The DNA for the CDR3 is TGTGCAATAGGTAGGCCGTCGAACACCGGGGAGCTGTTTTTT. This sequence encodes CAIGRPSNTGELFF.

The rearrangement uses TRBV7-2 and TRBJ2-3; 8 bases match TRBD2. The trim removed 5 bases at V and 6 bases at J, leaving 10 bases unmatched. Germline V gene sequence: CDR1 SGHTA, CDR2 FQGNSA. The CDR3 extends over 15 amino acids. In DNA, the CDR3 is TGTGCCAGCAGCATACTAGCGGAGTCCATGGATACGCAGTATTTT. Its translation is CASSILAESMDTQYF.

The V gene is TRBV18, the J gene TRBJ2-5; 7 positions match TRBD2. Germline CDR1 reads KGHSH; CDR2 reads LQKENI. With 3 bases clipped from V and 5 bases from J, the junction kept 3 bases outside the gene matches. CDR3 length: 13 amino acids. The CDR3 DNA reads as TGTGCCAGCTCACCTGCCGGGGGGGAGACCCAGTACTTC. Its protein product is CASSPAGGETQYF.

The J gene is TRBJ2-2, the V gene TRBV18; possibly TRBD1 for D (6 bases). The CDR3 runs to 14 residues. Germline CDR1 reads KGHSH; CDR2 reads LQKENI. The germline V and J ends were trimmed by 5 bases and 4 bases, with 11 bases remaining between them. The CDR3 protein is CASSAGVGTGELFF. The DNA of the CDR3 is TGTGCCAGCTCAGCAGGGGTCGGCACCGGGGAGCTGTTTTTT. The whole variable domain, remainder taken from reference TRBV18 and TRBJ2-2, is NAGVMQNPRHLVRRRGQEARLRCSPMKGHSHVYWYRQLPEEGLKFMVYLQKENIIDESGMPKERFSAEFPKEGPSILRIQQVVRGDSAAYFCASSAGVGTGELFFGEGSRLTVL.

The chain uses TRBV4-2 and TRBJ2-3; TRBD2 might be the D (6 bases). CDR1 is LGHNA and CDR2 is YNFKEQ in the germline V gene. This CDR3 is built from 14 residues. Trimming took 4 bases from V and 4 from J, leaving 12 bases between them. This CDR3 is CASSPRLVSDTQYF. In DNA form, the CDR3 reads TGTGCCAGCAGCCCGCGACTAGTGTCAGATACGCAGTATTTT.

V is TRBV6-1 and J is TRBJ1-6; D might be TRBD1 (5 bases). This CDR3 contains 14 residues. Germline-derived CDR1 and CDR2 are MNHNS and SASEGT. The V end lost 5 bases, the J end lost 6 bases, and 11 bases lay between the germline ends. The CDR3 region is CASSPRDLNSPLHF. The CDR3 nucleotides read TGTGCCAGCAGTCCCAGGGACCTTAATTCACCCCTCCACTTT.

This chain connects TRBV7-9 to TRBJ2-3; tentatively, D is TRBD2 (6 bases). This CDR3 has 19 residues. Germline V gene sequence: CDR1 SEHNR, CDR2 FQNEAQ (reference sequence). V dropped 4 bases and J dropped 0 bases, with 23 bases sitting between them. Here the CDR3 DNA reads TGTGCCAGCAGCTCCCGAATCAGCGGGTCATACGGCAGCACAGATACGCAGTATTTT. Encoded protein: CASSSRISGSYGSTDTQYF.

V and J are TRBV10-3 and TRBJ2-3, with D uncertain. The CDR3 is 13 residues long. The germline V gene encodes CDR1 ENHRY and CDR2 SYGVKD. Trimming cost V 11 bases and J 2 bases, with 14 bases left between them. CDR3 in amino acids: CAHQVGNTDTQYF. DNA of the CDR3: TGTGCCCATCAGGTTGGGAACACAGATACGCAGTATTTT.

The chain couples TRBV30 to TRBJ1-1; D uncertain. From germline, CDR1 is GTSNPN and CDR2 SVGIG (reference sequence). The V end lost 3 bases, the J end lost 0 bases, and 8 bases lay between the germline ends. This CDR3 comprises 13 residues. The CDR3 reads CAWSPAMNTEAFF. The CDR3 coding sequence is TGTGCCTGGAGCCCGGCAATGAACACTGAAGCTTTCTTT.

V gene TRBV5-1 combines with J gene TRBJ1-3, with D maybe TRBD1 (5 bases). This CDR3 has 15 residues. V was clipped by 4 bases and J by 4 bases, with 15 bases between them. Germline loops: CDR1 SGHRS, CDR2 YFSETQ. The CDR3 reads CASSPAPGLGNTIYF. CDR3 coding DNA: TGCGCCAGCAGCCCAGCACCGGGGCTCGGAAACACCATATATTTT.